What follows are 10 T cell receptor beta chains derived from one specimen sequenced in a study of monozygotic twins with inflammatory bowel disease. TCRdb re-called the 5' RACE reads and catalogs CDR3 proteins one per entry, DNA excluded. Its listing shows about 300,000 distinct CDR3 sequences. The sequenced sample was blood. The receptors were gathered from a human donor with ulcerative colitis or Crohn's disease, or a healthy co-twin of an affected twin (not recorded which).

The chain links TRBV10-3 to TRBJ1-1. In germline, CDR1 is ENHRY, CDR2 SYGVKD. The CDR3 runs to 15 residues. CDR3 loop: CAISVLGEANTEAFF.

V gene TRBV7-9 combines with J gene TRBJ1-4. Germline-derived CDR1 and CDR2 are SEHNR and FQNEAQ (reference sequence). The length of the CDR3 is 11 residues. CDR3 amino acids: CAGSLTEKLFF. The whole variable domain, remainder taken from reference TRBV7-9 and TRBJ1-4, is DTGVSQNPRHKITKRGQNVTFRCDPISEHNRLYWYRQTLGQGPEFLTYFQNEAQLEKSRLLSDRFSAERPKGSFSTLEIQRTEQGDSAMYLCAGSLTEKLFFGSGTQLSVL.

The chain recombines TRBV7-9 with TRBJ1-2; TCRdb names TRBD1, which stays unverified in the absence of DNA. Germline lookup yields CDR1 SEHNR and CDR2 FQNEAQ (reference sequence). The CDR3 loop spans 16 amino acids. CDR3 residues: CASSLAGTGPNYGYTF.

The rearrangement links TRBV20-1 to TRBJ2-5; as DNA is missing, the TRBD1 call by TCRdb cannot be tested. The CDR3 has 14 residues. Germline values: CDR1 DFQATT, CDR2 SNEGSKA (reference sequence). This CDR3 reads CSATYTGGFVTQYF.

Here the CDR3 reads CATLDLAKNIQYF. The chain has TRBV2 and TRBJ2-4; the TCRdb D gene call, TRBD2, has no DNA to confirm it. Germline CDR1 reads SNHLY; CDR2 reads FYNNEI. The CDR3 sequence is 13 residues long.

The CDR3 reads CASSGGRTDRVGELFF. The J gene is TRBJ2-2, the V gene TRBV7-6; there is no DNA to check the TCRdb D call of TRBD1. The CDR3 covers 16 residues. In germline, CDR1 is SGHVS, CDR2 FNYEAQ.

The chain links TRBV20-1 to TRBJ1-6. CDR3 length equals 15 residues. Germline V CDR1 and CDR2: DFQATT, SNEGSKA (reference sequence). The CDR3 sequence: CSARDHQGGGSPLHF.

The chain couples TRBV29-1 to TRBJ1-1. Germline V lookup: CDR1 SQVTM, CDR2 ANQGSEA. The CDR3 contains 11 residues. The CDR3 loop reads CSVGVNTEAFF.

The chain recombines TRBV29-1 with TRBJ2-1; with no DNA, the TCRdb D assignment of TRBD1 cannot be verified. There are 15 residues in the CDR3. Germline CDR1 is SQVTM and CDR2 is ANQGSEA. The CDR3 here is CSVERGQGRVNEQFF.

This chain links TRBV5-5 with TRBJ2-5; TCRdb selects TRBD1, and the lack of DNA leaves this call unchecked. This CDR3 contains 16 residues. Looked up from germline, CDR1 is SGHKS and CDR2 is YYEKEE (reference sequence). CDR3 region: CASSLAGAVGGETQYF.